These 13 T cell receptor beta chains came from one sample sequenced in a study of CD8 T cells in Susac syndrome. Random hexamers were used to reverse transcribe the RNA input (roughly 0.5 to 1 ug). One entry per CDR3 protein, called by TCRdb with MiXCR from the immunoSEQ multiplex PCR reads. In the table there are more than 95,000 distinct CDR3 sequences, roughly 93% of which are singletons. Sequenced sample: CD8+ T cells from PBMCs. The receptor set was obtained from a human donor with multiple sclerosis.

The genes are TRBV7-9 and TRBJ1-3, with D maybe TRBD1 (5 bases). Germline loops: CDR1 SEHNR, CDR2 FQNEAQ (reference sequence). This CDR3 has 16 amino acids. The V end was cut by 1 base, the J end by 2 bases, with 12 bases between. CDR3 sequence reads: CASSLGQGLAGNTIYF. The CDR3 nucleotides read TGTGCCAGCAGCTTAGGGCAGGGACTGGCTGGAAACACCATATATTTT.

The chain carries TRBV21-1 and TRBJ2-6; TRBD2, the D gene given by the table, was not confirmed from the DNA. TRBV21-1 is deemed a pseudogene. This CDR3 has 16 amino acids. This CDR3 reads CASSAGGLAGANVLTF. The CDR3 bases are TGTGCCAGCAGCGCGGGGGGACTAGCTGGGGCCAACGTCCTGACTTTC.

The CDR3 here is CASSGPGQGPYNEQFF. In DNA, the CDR3 is TGTGCCAGCAGCGGTCCGGGACAGGGGCCCTACAATGAGCAGTTCTTC. The rearrangement joins TRBV7-3 to TRBJ2-1; TRBD1 agrees at 10 bases. Germline V gene sequence: CDR1 SGHTA, CDR2 FQGTGA. CDR3 size: 16 residues. The V and J ends lost 5 bases and 2 bases, in that order; junction bases with no gene match: 6.

This sequence joins TRBV15 and TRBJ1-1; tentatively, D is TRBD1 (5 bases). V was clipped by 0 bases and J by 3 bases, with 14 bases between them. This CDR3 region has 16 residues. Germline lookup yields CDR1 LNHNV and CDR2 YYDKDF (reference sequence). The DNA for the CDR3 is TGTGCCACCAGCAGAGATTCCCAGAAAGGGGACACTGAAGCTTTCTTT. Translation gives CATSRDSQKGDTEAFF.

This clonotype came up once. The chain is built from TRBV5-1 and TRBJ1-1, with D possibly TRBD1 on 6 matching bases. Germline CDR1 and CDR2: SGHRS and YFSETQ. The V and J ends lost 6 bases and 0 bases respectively, with 21 bases between them. The CDR3 covers 17 residues. The CDR3 sequence is CASTNPGRGNLNTEAFF. The CDR3, as DNA: TGCGCCAGCACCAACCCGGGGAGGGGGAATCTGAACACTGAAGCTTTCTTT.

The chain combines TRBV11-2 with TRBJ2-3; D possibly corresponds to TRBD2 (5 bases). Germline V CDR1 and CDR2: SGHAT, FQNNGV. V lost 1 base and J lost 7, with 12 bases in between. The length of the CDR3 is 14 residues. CDR3 in amino acids: CASSLVRAGHTQYF. The CDR3 DNA sequence: TGTGCCAGCAGCTTAGTGCGGGCTGGACATACGCAGTATTTT.

The chain employs TRBV5-1 and TRBJ2-7; D may be TRBD1 (5 bases). The CDR3 covers 15 residues. CDR1 SGHRS and CDR2 YFSETQ come from the germline V gene. The V gene lost 0 bases and the J gene lost 6 bases, with 16 bases spanning the gap. The DNA for the CDR3 is TGCGCCAGCAGCTTGGCCGAGACAGCCTCAACCGAGCAGTACTTC. It specifies CASSLAETASTEQYF.

This clonotype was detected only once. The chain links TRBV19 to TRBJ1-5, with D possibly being TRBD1 (5 bases). Trimming stripped 7 bases from V and 3 bases from J, with 10 bases between. CDR1 LNHDA and CDR2 SQIVND come from the germline V gene (reference sequence). CDR3 length: 13 residues. The DNA of the CDR3 is TGTGCCAGTAATACAGGATACAATCAGCCCCAGCATTTT. As protein: CASNTGYNQPQHF.

V and J are TRBV30 and TRBJ2-1, with D possibly being TRBD1 or TRBD2 (6 bases each). CDR1 and CDR2 (germline): GTSNPN, SVGIG (reference sequence). The CDR3 runs 13 residues. With 7 bases removed from V and 8 bases from J, the gap between germline ends came to 18 bases. The CDR3: CASTGGLGDEQFF. The CDR3 nucleotides are TGTGCCTCAACTGGGGGGCTTGGCGATGAGCAGTTCTTC. The full variable domain, its missing parts supplied by reference TRBV30 and TRBJ2-1, is SQTIHQWPATLVQPVGSPLSLECTVEGTSNPNLYWYRQAAGRGLQLLFYSVGIGQISSEVPQNLSASRPQDRQFILSSKKLLLSDSGFYLCASTGGLGDEQFFGPGTRLTVL.

This rearrangement joins TRBV6-1 to TRBJ2-7; D tentatively fits TRBD1 or TRBD2 (7 bases each). Germline assignment: CDR1 MNHNS and CDR2 SASEGT. The CDR3 spans 14 residues. Trimming removed 4 bases from V and 6 bases from J, with 16 bases in between. The CDR3 loop is CASSVRQGGREQYV. CDR3 nucleotides: TGTGCCAGCAGTGTCCGGCAGGGGGGGCGCGAGCAGTACGTC.

Written as DNA, the CDR3 is TGTGCCAGCAGCTCCACCCCAGGACAGGGACAAGAGACCCAGTACTTC. Encoded protein: CASSSTPGQGQETQYF. J is TRBJ2-5 and V is TRBV7-9, with 8 bases lining up with TRBD1. The CDR3 has 16 residues. Germline CDR1 and CDR2: SEHNR and FQNEAQ (reference sequence). The J segment lost 2 bases and the V segment lost 4 bases, leaving 9 bases of the junction unmatched.

J is TRBJ2-4 and V is TRBV29-1, with 7 bases identical to TRBD1. CDR3 length: 13 residues. The trim removed 6 bases at V and 4 bases at J, leaving 6 bases unmatched. Germline CDR1 is SQVTM and CDR2 is ANQGSEA. CDR3 sequence (DNA): TGCAGCGTACAAGGGACAGCTAAAAACATTCAGTACTTC. Translating it yields CSVQGTAKNIQYF.

The count of this clonotype is one. The rearrangement uses TRBV2 and TRBJ2-1; perhaps TRBD2 as D (6 bases). The CDR3 is 16 amino acids. V was cut by 1 base and J by 3 bases, with 13 bases left in between. Per germline, CDR1 SNHLY and CDR2 FYNNEI. CDR3 coding DNA: TGTGCCAGCAGTGAAGGAGGGGACTGGGACTACAATGAGCAGTTCTTC. This sequence encodes CASSEGGDWDYNEQFF.